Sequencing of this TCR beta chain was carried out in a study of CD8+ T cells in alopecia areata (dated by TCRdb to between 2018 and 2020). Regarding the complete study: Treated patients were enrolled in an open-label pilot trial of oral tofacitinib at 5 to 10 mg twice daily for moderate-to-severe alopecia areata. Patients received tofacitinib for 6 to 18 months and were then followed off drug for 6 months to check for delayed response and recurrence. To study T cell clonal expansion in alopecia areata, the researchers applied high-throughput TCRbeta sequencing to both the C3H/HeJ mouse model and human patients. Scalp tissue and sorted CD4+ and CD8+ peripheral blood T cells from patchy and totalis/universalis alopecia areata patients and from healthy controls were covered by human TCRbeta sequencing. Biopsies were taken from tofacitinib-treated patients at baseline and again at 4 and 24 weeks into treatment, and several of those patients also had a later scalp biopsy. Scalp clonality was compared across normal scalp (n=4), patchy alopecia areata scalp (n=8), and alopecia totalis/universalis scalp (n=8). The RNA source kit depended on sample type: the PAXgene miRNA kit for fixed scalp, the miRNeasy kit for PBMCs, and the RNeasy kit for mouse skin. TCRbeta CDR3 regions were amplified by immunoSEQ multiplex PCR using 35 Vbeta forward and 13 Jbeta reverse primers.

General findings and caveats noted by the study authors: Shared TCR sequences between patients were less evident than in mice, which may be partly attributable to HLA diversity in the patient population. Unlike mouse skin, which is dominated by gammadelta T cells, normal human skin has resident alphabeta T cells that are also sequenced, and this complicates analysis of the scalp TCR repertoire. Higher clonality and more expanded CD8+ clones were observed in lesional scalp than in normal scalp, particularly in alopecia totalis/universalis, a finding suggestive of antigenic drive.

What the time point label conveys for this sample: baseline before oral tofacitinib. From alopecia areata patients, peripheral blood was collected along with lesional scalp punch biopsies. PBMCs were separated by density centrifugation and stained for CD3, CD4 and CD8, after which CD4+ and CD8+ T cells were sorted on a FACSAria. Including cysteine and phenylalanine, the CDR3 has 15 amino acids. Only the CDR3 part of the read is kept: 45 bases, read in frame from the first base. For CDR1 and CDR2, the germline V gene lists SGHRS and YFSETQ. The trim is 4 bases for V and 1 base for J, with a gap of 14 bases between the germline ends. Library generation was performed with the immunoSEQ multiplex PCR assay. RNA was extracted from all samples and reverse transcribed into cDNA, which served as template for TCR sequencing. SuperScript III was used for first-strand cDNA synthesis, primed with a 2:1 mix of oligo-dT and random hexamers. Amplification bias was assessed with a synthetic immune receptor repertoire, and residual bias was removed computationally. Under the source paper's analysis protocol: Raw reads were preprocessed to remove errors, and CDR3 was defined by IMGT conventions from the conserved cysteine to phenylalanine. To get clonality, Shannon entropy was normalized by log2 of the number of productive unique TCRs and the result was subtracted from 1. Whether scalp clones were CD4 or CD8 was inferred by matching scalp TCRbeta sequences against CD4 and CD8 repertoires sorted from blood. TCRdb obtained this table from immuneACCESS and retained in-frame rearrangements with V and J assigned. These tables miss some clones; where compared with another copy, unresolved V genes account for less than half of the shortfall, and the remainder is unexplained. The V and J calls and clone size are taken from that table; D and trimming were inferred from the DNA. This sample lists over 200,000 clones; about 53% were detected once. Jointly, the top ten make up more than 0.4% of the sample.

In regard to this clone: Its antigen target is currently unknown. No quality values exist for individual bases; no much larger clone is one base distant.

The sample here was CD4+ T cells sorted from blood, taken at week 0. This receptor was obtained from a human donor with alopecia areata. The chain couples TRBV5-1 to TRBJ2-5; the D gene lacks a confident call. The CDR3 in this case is CASSIGPPAQETQYF. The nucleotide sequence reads TGCGCCAGCAGCATAGGACCGCCGGCCCAAGAGACCCAGTACTTC.